Listed below are T cell receptor beta chains from one sample, sequenced in a study of blood T cell repertoires in COVID-19. TCRdb's table, derived via immunoSEQ multiplex PCR, lists solely in-frame clones and lacks some. The table has some 290,000 clones, 90% seen once. What was sequenced was peripheral blood. These receptors were collected from a woman aged 40 to 50 with COVID-19, enrolled during active disease. Both conserved end residues are part of each CDR3. Fields, in order: V gene, CDR3 length, J gene, D gene, CDR3 DNA, CDR3 protein. D genes are given only for firm matches.

TRBV28	14	TRBJ1-6	TRBD1	TGTGCCAGCAGTTTAGGACAGGGTACTTCACCCCTCCACTTT	CASSLGQGTSPLHF
TRBV6-5	14	TRBJ2-7	TRBD1	TGTGCCAGCAGTAGGGACAGGGGCTCCTACGAGCAGTACTTC	CASSRDRGSYEQYF
TRBV19	15	TRBJ1-4	NA	TGTGCCAGTAGCGAACAGGGAGCAGGGAATGAAAAACTGTTTTTT	CASSEQGAGNEKLFF
TRBV10-1	12	TRBJ2-5	TRBD2	TGCGCCACCCTTGTAGCGGGGGAGACCCAGTACTTC	CATLVAGETQYF
TRBV28	20	TRBJ1-3	NA	TGTGCCAGCAGTTTACTTTGGGACATGGAAACCCCTAGCTCTGGAAACACCATATATTTT	CASSLLWDMETPSSGNTIYF
TRBV19	15	TRBJ2-6	NA	TGTGCCAGTAGTATGGGGGGAACTGGGGCCAACGTCCTGACTTTC	CASSMGGTGANVLTF
TRBV2	14	TRBJ1-4	NA	TGTGCCAGCAGTGAAGCGCTTCGAGGCGAAAAACTGTTTTTT	CASSEALRGEKLFF
TRBV6-2/TRBV6-3	13	TRBJ2-5	NA	TGTGCCAGCAGCCCGTCTGGAGCGAAGACCCAGTACTTC	CASSPSGAKTQYF
TRBV12-3/TRBV12-4	13	TRBJ2-2	NA	TGTGCCAGCAGTCGCACAGGGACCGGGGAGCTGTTTTTT	CASSRTGTGELFF
TRBV3-1/TRBV3-2	15	TRBJ1-1	NA	TGTGCCAGCAGCATAAACTGGGACAAGGACACTGAAGCTTTCTTT	CASSINWDKDTEAFF
TRBV6-5	14	TRBJ1-1	TRBD1	TGTGCCAGCAGTCCGGACAGGGGGCAATCTGAAGCTTTCTTT	CASSPDRGQSEAFF
TRBV2	21	TRBJ1-4	TRBD1	TGTGCCAGCAGTGAACCGGGACAGGGACCAAAGGATATTGGCCCAAATGAAAAACTGTTTTTT	CASSEPGQGPKDIGPNEKLFF
TRBV5-6	15	TRBJ1-2	NA	TGTGCCAGCAGCTTGGAACAGTCATCGTACTATGGCTACACCTTC	CASSLEQSSYYGYTF
TRBV18	14	TRBJ1-1	NA	TGTGCCAGCCGTAATACACAGGGTGAGGGCGAAGCTTTCTTT	CASRNTQGEGEAFF
TRBV7-2	15	TRBJ2-7	NA	TGTGCCAGCAGTCTTAGACCGGACAGTTCCTACGAGCAGTACTTC	CASSLRPDSSYEQYF
TRBV7-3	17	TRBJ2-3	NA	TGTGCCAGCAGCCTACTTGGGGCGGTGGGGAGCACAGATACGCAGTATTTT	CASSLLGAVGSTDTQYF